This T cell receptor (beta chain) comes out of a study of T-cell reconstitution after alpha-beta-depleted transplantation in children. Study-level results: Reportedly, roughly two months post-transplant, alpha-beta T cells arose from several hundred expanded graft clones. The high TCRbeta diversity at day 60 in some patients came from surviving recipient T cells and thymic progenitors.

The authors prepared the TCRbeta library with unique molecular identifiers. TCRdb re-called the PCR reads through MiXCR, storing one row per CDR3 protein. Of hundreds of thousands of distinct CDR3 sequences in the sample, about a tenth were seen once. This clonotype was detected only a few times. Its antigen is unknown. The sample in question was PBMCs, obtained before TCRalphabeta/CD19-depleted stem cell transplant. This clonotype was sampled from a child under three years old with acute myeloid leukemia, due to receive a stem cell transplant.

The CDR3 is CASRPWDGSNQPQHF. The CDR3 coding sequence is TGTGCCAGCAGGCCCTGGGACGGTAGCAATCAGCCCCAGCATTTT. The chain carries TRBV6-1 and TRBJ1-5; tentatively, D is TRBD1 (5 bases). Germline CDR1 is MNHNS and CDR2 is SASEGT. CDR3 length: 15 residues. Trimming took off 6 bases at V and 0 bases at J, with 12 bases between the two ends.